What follows are 22 T cell receptor beta chains derived from one specimen sequenced in a study of blood T cell repertoires in COVID-19. Using immunoSEQ multiplex PCR, the repertoire was profiled, and TCRdb retains in-frame clones only, with some absent. In the table there are about 250,000 clones, around 88% of which are singletons. The source material was peripheral blood. The receptors derive from a woman aged 25 to 39 with COVID-19, enrolled during active disease.

The chain couples TRBV3-1 (or the pseudogene TRBV3-2) to TRBJ1-6; tentatively, D is TRBD1 (5 bases). Germline CDR1 LGHDT, CDR2 YNNKEL (reference sequence). The V and J ends lost 1 base and 5 bases respectively, with 9 bases between them. This CDR3 is built from 15 residues. CDR3 nucleotides: TGTGCCAGCAGCCAAGTGCGGGGGAATAATTCACCCCTCCACTTT. Its protein product is CASSQVRGNNSPLHF.

V and J are TRBV18 and TRBJ2-4; D possibly corresponds to TRBD1 (6 bases). In germline, CDR1 is KGHSH, CDR2 LQKENI. CDR3 length: 15 residues. Trimming cost V 3 bases and J 4 bases, with 13 bases left between them. The CDR3: CASSPPWTEKNIQYF. In DNA, the CDR3 is TGTGCCAGCTCACCTCCTTGGACAGAGAAAAACATTCAGTACTTC. Looking up the rest from reference TRBV18 and TRBJ2-4 gives the full variable domain: NAGVMQNPRHLVRRRGQEARLRCSPMKGHSHVYWYRQLPEEGLKFMVYLQKENIIDESGMPKERFSAEFPKEGPSILRIQQVVRGDSAAYFCASSPPWTEKNIQYFGAGTRLSVL.

The chain joins TRBV4-3 to TRBJ1-2; 7 nucleotides line up with TRBD1. The ends lost 0 bases at V and 6 bases at J; junction bases unmatched: 7. The CDR3 length is 15 residues. The germline CDR1 and CDR2 sequences are LGHNA and YSLEER. Written as DNA, the CDR3 is TGCGCCAGCAGCCAAGACTTGACAGGGACAGATGGCTACACCTTC. Amino acids: CASSQDLTGTDGYTF.

DNA of the CDR3: TGCAGTGCTAGTCCCAGTAACTATGGCTACACCTTC. It yields the protein CSASPSNYGYTF. This sequence joins TRBV20-1 and TRBJ1-2; D gene unclear. The germline gives CDR1 DFQATT, CDR2 SNEGSKA (reference sequence). Trimming cost V 3 bases and J 1 base, with 6 bases left between them. The CDR3 totals 12 residues.

This sequence joins TRBV18 and TRBJ1-4; maybe TRBD1 (6 bases). The CDR3 has 18 amino acids. Germline V gives CDR1 KGHSH, CDR2 LQKENI. The germline V and J ends were trimmed by 3 bases and 0 bases, with 17 bases remaining between them. Here the CDR3 DNA reads TGTGCCAGCTCACCTTTAGGACAGACCTTTGCAACTAATGAAAAACTGTTTTTT. This sequence encodes CASSPLGQTFATNEKLFF.

This clone was seen only once. The chain is built from TRBV5-1 and TRBJ1-6; D is unclear. Germline V gene lookup returns CDR1 SGHRS and CDR2 YFSETQ. This CDR3 is 14 amino acids long. V was clipped by 0 bases and J by 8 bases, with 9 bases between them. The CDR3 here is CASSLGQRDSPLHF. The CDR3 region has the DNA TGCGCCAGCAGCTTGGGGCAGCGAGATTCACCCCTCCACTTT.

The rearrangement links TRBV7-9 to TRBJ2-6; a possible D gene is TRBD1 (5 bases). The ends were cut back, 5 bases at V and 1 base at J, with 12 bases in the middle. Germline V CDR1 and CDR2: SEHNR, FQNEAQ (reference sequence). This CDR3 has 16 residues. CDR3: CASSPQAGSGANVLTF. As DNA, the CDR3 is TGTGCCAGCAGCCCACAAGCAGGGTCTGGGGCCAACGTCCTGACTTTC.

The chain uses TRBV18 and TRBJ1-1; 8 bases match TRBD1. The junction had 20 bases not matched to a gene; V was cut back by 5 bases and J by 0 bases. Germline V gives CDR1 KGHSH, CDR2 LQKENI. The CDR3 consists of 20 residues. The CDR3 loop is CASSSQDRALWVPLNTEAFF. Written as DNA, the CDR3 is TGTGCCAGCTCATCCCAGGACAGGGCTCTCTGGGTCCCTCTGAACACTGAAGCTTTCTTT.

This sequence joins TRBV27 and TRBJ1-1, with D possibly TRBD1 on 6 matching bases. V lost 5 bases and J lost 5, with 12 bases in between. The CDR3 totals 13 residues. The germline V gene has CDR1 MNHEY and CDR2 SMNVEV (reference sequence). The CDR3 is CASSQGSLTEAFF. The CDR3 nucleotides read TGTGCCAGCAGTCAGGGGTCTTTAACTGAAGCTTTCTTT.

In DNA, the CDR3 is TGTGCCAGCAGCTACGGCAGGGTCCTGAACACTGAAGCTTTCTTT. The encoded protein is CASSYGRVLNTEAFF. This chain uses TRBV11-2 with TRBJ1-1; D perhaps matches TRBD1 (5 bases). The CDR3 runs 15 residues. Germline V gives CDR1 SGHAT, CDR2 FQNNGV. V was trimmed by 4 bases and J by 0 bases, leaving 12 bases between them.

This sequence joins TRBV3-1 (or the pseudogene TRBV3-2) and TRBJ2-5, with TRBD1 matching 7 bases. J was trimmed by 2 bases and V by 4 bases; bases with no gene match: 10. Looked up from germline, CDR1 is LGHDT and CDR2 is YNNKEL (reference sequence). CDR3 length: 16 residues. In nucleotides, the CDR3 is TGTGCCAGCAGCCCCTTGACAGGGAGCTCGCAAGAGACCCAGTACTTC. It is translated as CASSPLTGSSQETQYF.

This chain links TRBV25-1 with TRBJ2-6, with TRBD2 as a possible D gene (6 bases). CDR3 length: 18 amino acids. V was pared by 6 bases and J by 1 base, with 19 bases between. Germline V gives CDR1 MGHDK, CDR2 SYGVNS. The CDR3, as DNA: TGTGCCAGCAGCGCACCGGTGGAGGGGCTATCTGGGGCCAACGTCCTGACTTTC. The encoded protein is CASSAPVEGLSGANVLTF. Complete variable domain (other parts from reference TRBV25-1 and TRBJ2-6): EADIYQTPRYLVIGTGKKITLECSQTMGHDKMYWYQQDPGMELHLIHYSYGVNSTEKGDLSSESTVSRIRTEHFPLTLESARPSHTSQYLCASSAPVEGLSGANVLTFGAGSRLTVL.

The V call is TRBV9, the J call TRBJ2-7; unclear D gene. The V gene lost 0 bases and the J gene lost 0 bases, with 7 bases spanning the gap. Germline-derived CDR1 and CDR2 are SGDLS and YYNGEE. The CDR3 sequence is 14 residues long. CDR3 coding DNA: TGTGCCAGCAGCGTAGGTGCAGACTCCTACGAGCAGTACGTC. Translation gives CASSVGADSYEQYV.

This rearrangement joins TRBV5-6 to TRBJ1-5, with 10 positions matching TRBD1. From germline, CDR1 is SGHDT and CDR2 YYEEEE. The CDR3 is 16 residues long. Unmatched junction bases numbered 8, after V lost 2 bases and J lost 6 bases. CDR3 loop: CASSLFRDRGSQPQHF. For the CDR3, the DNA is TGTGCCAGCAGCTTATTCCGGGACAGGGGATCTCAGCCCCAGCATTTT.

This clone has a single count. This rearrangement joins TRBV3-1 (or the pseudogene TRBV3-2) to TRBJ2-3; tentatively, D is TRBD2 (5 bases). The CDR3 has 17 amino acids. Trimming left V 1 base short and J 0 bases short, with 14 bases between. Per germline, CDR1 LGHDT and CDR2 YNNKEL (reference sequence). The CDR3 DNA reads as TGTGCCAGCAGCCAAGTCGTTTTAGCGCAAAGCACAGATACGCAGTATTTT. Encoded protein: CASSQVVLAQSTDTQYF.

V and J are TRBV7-2 and TRBJ2-3; TRBD2 might be the D (5 bases). Germline CDR1 is SGHTA and CDR2 is FQGNSA. This CDR3 spans 15 amino acids. V lost 1 base and J lost 5, with 13 bases in between. The chain's CDR3 is CASSLVRGNRDTQYF. DNA of the CDR3: TGTGCCAGCAGCTTAGTTCGGGGTAACCGAGATACGCAGTATTTT.

The chain uses TRBV4-2 and TRBJ1-2; D is undetermined. Between the trimmed V and J ends, which lost 1 base and 7 bases, there was a span of 13 bases. This CDR3 has 14 residues. Germline V gene sequence: CDR1 LGHNA, CDR2 YNFKEQ. CDR3 in DNA: TGTGCCAGCAGCCAAGTTGGTCGGAGGGTTGGCTACACCTTC. This gives the protein CASSQVGRRVGYTF.

CDR3 region: CASSPSGTGFQPQHF. For the CDR3, the DNA is TGTGCCAGCAGTCCCTCTGGGACAGGGTTTCAGCCCCAGCATTTT. This chain connects TRBV28 to TRBJ1-5; TRBD1 matches at 9 bases. V lost 5 bases to trimming and J lost 6 bases; unmatched junction nucleotides: 8. This CDR3 is 15 amino acids long. Germline CDR1 reads MDHEN; CDR2 reads SYDVKM.

The J gene is TRBJ1-1, the V gene TRBV13; TRBD1 agrees at 10 bases. Unmatched junction bases numbered 9, after V lost 5 bases and J lost 0 bases. In germline, CDR1 is PRHDT, CDR2 FYEKMQ (reference sequence). The CDR3 contains 17 residues. CDR3 in amino acids: CASSRLDRGSLNTEAFF. The CDR3 bases are TGTGCCAGCAGCCGCTTGGACAGGGGGAGTTTGAACACTGAAGCTTTCTTT.

Regarding this clone: Other nucleotide sequences in the sample specify the same CDR3. This sequence joins TRBV29-1 and TRBJ2-4, with a weak D call TRBD2 (6 bases). With 3 bases removed from V and 0 bases from J, the gap between germline ends came to 6 bases. Germline V lookup: CDR1 SQVTM, CDR2 ANQGSEA. The CDR3 is 13 residues long. In nucleotides, the CDR3 is TGCAGCGTTGAGGGGGGAGCCAAAAACATTCAGTACTTC. Translating gives CSVEGGAKNIQYF.

The J gene is TRBJ1-5, the V gene TRBV7-9, with a tentative D call TRBD1 (5 bases). V was shortened by 5 bases and J by 2 bases, with 10 bases between the two germline ends. Germline assignment: CDR1 SEHNR and CDR2 FQNEAQ (reference sequence). The CDR3 consists of 14 residues. CDR3 amino acids: CASSLGGGNQPQHF. The CDR3 nucleotides read TGTGCCAGCAGCCTGGGGGGGGGCAATCAGCCCCAGCATTTT.

The rearrangement links TRBV18 to TRBJ2-3; 12 positions match TRBD1. Trimming removed 6 bases from V and 3 bases from J; junction bases left unmatched: 13. The CDR3 is 18 amino acids. Germline V lookup: CDR1 KGHSH, CDR2 LQKENI. This CDR3 reads CASSQPGQGAKGTDTQYF. CDR3 nucleotide sequence: TGTGCCAGCTCCCAGCCGGGACAGGGGGCTAAGGGTACAGATACGCAGTATTTT. Using reference TRBV18 and TRBJ2-3 for the parts outside the CDR3, the full variable domain is NAGVMQNPRHLVRRRGQEARLRCSPMKGHSHVYWYRQLPEEGLKFMVYLQKENIIDESGMPKERFSAEFPKEGPSILRIQQVVRGDSAAYFCASSQPGQGAKGTDTQYFGPGTRLTVL.